The rows below give T cell receptor beta chains drawn from one sample of a study of shared T cell receptors in the human thymus. TCRdb keeps only in-frame clones here, not all; method: immunoSEQ multiplex PCR. The table has about 660,000 clones, around 87% seen once; the top ten hold roughly 0.0094%. These data are also associated with another study on human thymus T cells.

The specimen was thymocytes. These receptors were taken from a boy younger than two with a congenital heart defect. CDR3s include the opening cysteine and the closing phenylalanine or tryptophan. The D gene is left open where the match is weak. For some rows the clone size is stated as once, few or many, or as a class when expanded; others skip it.

TRBJ2-3 | . | . | TRBV13 | CASSFAPTGRELSDTQYF | TGTGCCAGCAGCTTCGCCCCGACGGGACGGGAGTTATCAGATACGCAGTATTTT
TRBJ2-5 | TRBD1 | . | TRBV27 | CASSLSGDREKYF | TGTGCCAGCAGTTTATCAGGGGACAGGGAAAAGTACTTC
TRBJ1-6 | . | . | TRBV6-6 | CASSYSGRRVSPLHF | TGTGCCAGCAGTTACTCCGGACGCAGGGTTTCACCCCTCCACTTT
TRBJ1-1 | . | few | TRBV4-1 | CASSQPHRAAFF | TGCGCCAGCAGCCAGCCACACAGGGCCGCTTTCTTT
TRBJ2-1 | TRBD2 | . | TRBV7-6 | CASSLTSGAERYNEQFF | TGTGCCAGCAGCTTAACTAGCGGGGCGGAGCGATACAATGAGCAGTTCTTC
TRBJ1-4 | . | . | TRBV7-6 | CASSADSTNEKLFF | TGTGCCAGCAGCGCGGACAGTACTAATGAAAAACTGTTTTTT
TRBJ2-7 | TRBD1 | . | TRBV5-6 | CASSPEGAKSYEQYF | TGTGCCAGCAGTCCCGAGGGGGCTAAGTCCTACGAGCAGTACTTC
TRBJ1-4 | TRBD1 | . | TRBV29-1 | CSARRTGEGDEKLFF | TGCAGCGCTCGCAGGACAGGGGAAGGGGATGAAAAACTGTTTTTT
TRBJ1-3 | TRBD1 | once | TRBV14 | CASSQDRTGESSGNTIYF | TGTGCCAGCAGCCAAGACAGGACAGGGGAAAGCTCTGGAAACACCATATATTTT
TRBJ2-2 | TRBD1 | . | TRBV27 | CASSDRDRDRAVTGELFF | TGTGCCAGCAGTGACAGGGACCGGGACAGGGCGGTCACCGGGGAGCTGTTTTTT
TRBJ2-3 | . | . | TRBV5-1 | CASSLTDTQYF | TGCGCCAGCAGCCTTACAGATACGCAGTATTTT
TRBJ2-1 | TRBD2 | . | TRBV28 | CASSPRLAVTYNEQFF | TGTGCCAGCAGTCCCCGACTAGCGGTCACCTACAATGAGCAGTTCTTC
TRBJ1-6 | . | . | TRBV27 | CASSLHVRESPLHF | TGTGCCAGCAGTTTACATGTCAGGGAATCACCCCTCCACTTT
TRBJ2-1 | TRBD2 | . | TRBV7-2 | CASSQGLAVLNEQFF | TGTGCCAGCAGCCAGGGACTAGCGGTCCTCAATGAGCAGTTCTTC
TRBJ2-5 | . | . | TRBV5-4 | CASGRDGEHQETQYF | TGTGCCAGCGGCCGGGATGGGGAGCATCAAGAGACCCAGTACTTC
TRBJ2-1 | TRBD2 | . | TRBV29-1 | CSGGGALRDEQFF | TGCAGCGGCGGGGGGGCTCTGCGAGATGAGCAGTTCTTC
TRBJ1-4 | . | . | TRBV18 | CASSCRGGAEKLFF | TGTGCCAGCTCTTGCCGGGGGGGTGCTGAAAAACTGTTTTTT
TRBJ2-3 | . | . | TRBV5-4 | CASSPLPSRSFGDTQYF | TGTGCCAGCAGCCCTCTCCCTAGTAGGAGTTTTGGAGATACGCAGTATTTT
TRBJ2-3 | TRBD2 | . | TRBV27 | CASSLRLPTSGRETDTQYF | TGTGCCAGCAGTCTTCGTCTCCCCACTAGCGGGAGGGAGACAGATACGCAGTATTTT
TRBJ2-7 | TRBD2 | once | TRBV7-2 | CASSLVAAGGHEQYF | TGTGCCAGCAGCTTAGTTGCGGCGGGGGGTCACGAGCAGTACTTC
TRBJ2-7 | . | . | TRBV10-3 | CAIREQTDSYEQYF | TGTGCCATCAGGGAACAGACCGATTCCTACGAGCAGTACTTC
TRBJ2-1 | TRBD2 | . | TRBV28 | CASSHTHPSGTYNEQFF | TGTGCCAGCAGTCATACCCACCCTAGCGGAACCTACAATGAGCAGTTCTTC
TRBJ2-3 | TRBD1 | . | TRBV19 | CATLDRETDTQYF | TGTGCCACCCTGGACAGGGAGACAGATACGCAGTATTTT
TRBJ1-1 | . | few | TRBV4-2 | CASSQDMRQSLGPSTEAFF | TGTGCCAGCAGCCAAGATATGAGGCAAAGTTTAGGCCCCAGCACTGAAGCTTTCTTT
TRBJ2-1 | TRBD1 | . | TRBV2 | CASSEADRGSSYNEQFF | TGTGCCAGCAGTGAAGCTGACAGGGGGAGCTCCTACAATGAGCAGTTCTTC
TRBJ1-6 | . | . | TRBV7-2 | CASTSRWPGSPLHF | TGTGCCAGCACAAGTCGGTGGCCAGGATCACCCCTCCACTTT
TRBJ2-1 | . | . | TRBV27 | CASRWGGLLSEGEQFF | TGTGCCAGCAGGTGGGGGGGCCTTTTATCTGAGGGTGAGCAGTTCTTC
TRBJ2-7 | TRBD1 | . | TRBV6-1 | CASRETGGMDSYEQYF | TGTGCCAGCAGAGAAACAGGGGGAATGGATTCCTACGAGCAGTACTTC